A selection of T cell receptor beta chains follows, all from one sample in a study of response to subunit inactivated influenza vaccine. Via MiXCR, TCRdb re-called the RT-PCR reads, giving one row per CDR3 protein. The table includes more than 450,000 distinct CDR3 sequences, 12% detected once. Sequencing used PBMCs from blood, obtained on the day of vaccination. Source of these receptors: a man in his fifties who received an inactivated influenza vaccine. CDR3s leave out the opening cysteine and the closing phenylalanine or tryptophan. The order of the fields is CDR3 protein, J gene, clone size, V gene. Only part of the rows carry a size: once, few, many, or a class if the clone is expanded.

SVSQGARIDIQY TRBJ2-4 many TRBV29-1
ASSGLIGGTEAF TRBJ1-1 many TRBV5-1
ASSHGQQETQY TRBJ2-5 - TRBV5-1
ASSATSRGTGELF TRBJ2-2 - TRBV9
SASPLALKDQETQY TRBJ2-5 - TRBV20-1
ASSQVWGLGSYEQF TRBJ2-1 few TRBV4-3
ASSQDFTSGSVSADTQY TRBJ2-3 many TRBV4-2
ASSQPRGRTCRY TRBJ2-7 - TRBV4-3
SAPYLDGMTQY TRBJ2-5 few TRBV20-1
AISDSIRDTQY TRBJ2-3 few TRBV10-3
ASSHGQGVLPSTDTQY TRBJ2-3 - TRBV4-1
ASSSFTSYEQY TRBJ2-7 many TRBV12-3/TRBV12-4
ASSRRLAGKGSYNEQF TRBJ2-1 many TRBV12-3/TRBV12-4
ASNVRTSTDTQY TRBJ2-3 many TRBV12-3/TRBV12-4
ASSFTGQSTDTQY TRBJ2-3 many TRBV5-1
ASSSGVTEAF TRBJ1-1 many TRBV5-1
AISRPGLAEVYSSYNEQF TRBJ2-1 - TRBV10-3
ASSVESMNTEAF TRBJ1-1 - TRBV9
ASSFLGSSYNEQF TRBJ2-1 many TRBV12-3/TRBV12-4
SARSLAVAKNIQY TRBJ2-4 - TRBV20-1
SVEDLGGLAGTQY TRBJ2-3 many TRBV29-1
ASSQIATGELF TRBJ2-2 many TRBV4-3
ASILRLAGETSYNEQF TRBJ2-1 - TRBV12-3/TRBV12-4
ASSQDLRGGQETQY TRBJ2-5 few TRBV4-1
ASSETPGGEN TRBJ2-7 - TRBV2
ASNPTGAFSYEQY TRBJ2-7 many TRBV12-3/TRBV12-4
SAPAGAGDTQY TRBJ2-3 few TRBV20-1
ASSLGILGANVLT TRBJ2-6 - TRBV28
ASSLFEQY TRBJ2-7 few TRBV2
ASSPIFGTLDTQY TRBJ2-3 few TRBV7-2
ASSLVITGGSGNTIY TRBJ1-3 - TRBV7-6